This TCR beta chain was profiled in a study of cytomegalovirus exposure and HLA in healthy donors. Overall study: The 110 or so validation repertoires used a platform that matched the one used for the approximately 670 first-cohort repertoires, as a later analysis reported.

Sequenced by immunoSEQ multiplex PCR; TCRdb stores in-frame clones only, minus some. The sample has tens of thousands of clones, around 90% seen once; the top ten hold roughly 3.8%. Study outcomes and limitations: The TCR clusters that emerged in the first cohort tended, a later analysis found, to co-occur in the 95 to 150 validation repertoires. Cytomegalovirus association was listed for around 180 TCR beta chains.

As regards this clone: Its antigen is as yet unknown.

The length of the CDR3 is 15 residues. Germline lookup yields CDR1 SGHTA and CDR2 FQGNSA. V gave up 1 base and J gave up 1 base, with 7 bases separating them. This clonotype was obtained from a woman younger than 35 in good health and CMV-seropositive. Input material: PBMCs. The gene calls are TRBV7-2 and TRBJ2-2; D might be TRBD2 (6 bases). DNA for the CDR3: TGTGCCAGCAGCTTAGTGGAGGGGAACACCGGGGAGCTGTTTTTT. Amino acid sequence: CASSLVEGNTGELFF.